This record covers a single T cell receptor beta chain. With 1 base removed from V and 1 base from J, the gap between germline ends came to 7 bases. This CDR3 contains 14 residues. The germline gives CDR1 LGHNA, CDR2 YNFKEQ. Original processing methods: Quantification of nucleated cells was approximated via reference gene primer amplification. The method was immunoSEQ multiplex PCR; TCRdb's version includes in-frame clones alone and lacks a portion of them. For V, J and clone size, that table is used; D and trimming come from the DNA. This sample has a few hundred thousand clones, with roughly 85% found just once. The entry originates in a study of blood T cell repertoires in COVID-19. Overall study context: Samples representing acute and convalescent COVID-19 were sourced from the United States, Italy and Spain. PBMCs, B-cell-depleted T cells, or T cells were the source of the cDNA or gDNA that made up the material.

This chain uses TRBV4-2 with TRBJ1-1; D unclear. Sequenced material: peripheral blood. This receptor was obtained from a woman in her twenties or thirties with active or convalescent COVID-19. This CDR3 is CASSQGGANTEAFF. CDR3 bases: TGTGCCAGCAGCCAAGGGGGAGCGAACACTGAAGCTTTCTTT.